This TCR beta chain is from a study of control samples from healthy donors and cancer patients. The CDR3 consists of 13 residues. From germline, CDR1 is SGHDT and CDR2 YYEEEE. Unmatched junction bases numbered 3, after V lost 2 bases and J lost 4 bases. Profiling relied on immunoSEQ multiplex PCR, and the TCRdb table lists in-frame clones only, not all of them. In the table there are tens of thousands of clones, approximately 90% of which are singletons. The chain couples TRBV5-6 to TRBJ2-7; 7 bases map to TRBD1. The clonotype comes from a man younger than 40 with colorectal cancer. The sequenced material came from PBMCs. The CDR3 bases are TGTGCCAGCAGCTTTGGGACAGCATACGAGCAGTACGTC. As protein: CASSFGTAYEQYV.